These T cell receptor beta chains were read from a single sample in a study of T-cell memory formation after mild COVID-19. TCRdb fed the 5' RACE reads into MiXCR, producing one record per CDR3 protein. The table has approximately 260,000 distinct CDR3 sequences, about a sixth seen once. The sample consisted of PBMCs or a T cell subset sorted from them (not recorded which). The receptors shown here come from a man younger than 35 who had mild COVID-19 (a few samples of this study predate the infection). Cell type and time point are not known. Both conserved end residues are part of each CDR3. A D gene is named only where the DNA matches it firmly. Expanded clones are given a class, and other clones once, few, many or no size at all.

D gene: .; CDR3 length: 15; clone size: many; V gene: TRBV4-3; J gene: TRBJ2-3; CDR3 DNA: TGCGCCAGCAGCCGGGCCCCGGGGATCGCAGATACGCAGTATTTT; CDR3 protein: CASSRAPGIADTQYF
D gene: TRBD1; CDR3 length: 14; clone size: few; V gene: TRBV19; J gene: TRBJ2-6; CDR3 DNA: TGTGCCAGTAGGGACAGGGCTGGGGCCAACGTCCTGACTTTC; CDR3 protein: CASRDRAGANVLTF
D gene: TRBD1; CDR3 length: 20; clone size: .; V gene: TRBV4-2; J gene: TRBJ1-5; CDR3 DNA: TGTGCCAGCAGCAACCGGGACAGGGCCGGGGGACACGATAGCAATCAGCCCCAGCATTTT; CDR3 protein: CASSNRDRAGGHDSNQPQHF
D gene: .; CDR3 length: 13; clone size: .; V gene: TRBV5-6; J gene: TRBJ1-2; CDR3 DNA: TGTGCCAGCAGCTTGGGGACGGGTAAGAGCTACACCTTC; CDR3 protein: CASSLGTGKSYTF
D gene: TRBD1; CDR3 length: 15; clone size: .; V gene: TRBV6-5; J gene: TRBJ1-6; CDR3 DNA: TGTGCCAGCAGTTCAGGACAGGGCCTTCATTCACCCCTCCGCTTT; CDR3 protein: CASSSGQGLHSPLRF
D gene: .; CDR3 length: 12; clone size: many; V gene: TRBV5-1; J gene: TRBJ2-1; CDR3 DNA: TGCGCCAGCAGCTTATCCAGCAATGAGCAGTTCTTC; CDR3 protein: CASSLSSNEQFF
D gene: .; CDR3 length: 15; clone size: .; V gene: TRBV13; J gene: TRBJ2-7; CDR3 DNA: TGTGCCAGCAGTCGACAAGGTGCTGGTTCCTACGAGCAGTACTTC; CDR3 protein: CASSRQGAGSYEQYF
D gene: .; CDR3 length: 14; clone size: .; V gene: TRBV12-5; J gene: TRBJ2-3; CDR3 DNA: TGTGCTAGTGGCCTGGACAAGCACACAGATACGCAGTATTTT; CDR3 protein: CASGLDKHTDTQYF
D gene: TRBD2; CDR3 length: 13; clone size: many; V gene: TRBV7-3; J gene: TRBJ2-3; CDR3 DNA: TGTGCCAGCAGCTTCGGGGGGGCGGATACGCAGTATTTT; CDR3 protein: CASSFGGADTQYF
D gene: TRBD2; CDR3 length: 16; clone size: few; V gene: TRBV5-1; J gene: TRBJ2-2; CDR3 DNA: TGCGCCAGCAGCTTCACGTTCGGACTAGCTTCCGGGGAGCTGTTTTTT; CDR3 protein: CASSFTFGLASGELFF
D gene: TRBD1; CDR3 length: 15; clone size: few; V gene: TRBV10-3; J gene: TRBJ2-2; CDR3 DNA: TGTGCCATCAGCAAGGACAGGGGGAACACCGGGGAGCTGTTTTTT; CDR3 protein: CAISKDRGNTGELFF
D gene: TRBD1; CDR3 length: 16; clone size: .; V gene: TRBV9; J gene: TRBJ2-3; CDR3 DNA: TGTGCCAGCAGCGTAGGCGACAGGGTAATCCCAGATACGCAGTATTTT; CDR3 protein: CASSVGDRVIPDTQYF
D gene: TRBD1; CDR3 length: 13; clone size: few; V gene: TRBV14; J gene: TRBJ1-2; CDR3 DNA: TGTGCCAGCAGCCCCCGACAGGGTGATGGCTACACCTTC; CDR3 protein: CASSPRQGDGYTF
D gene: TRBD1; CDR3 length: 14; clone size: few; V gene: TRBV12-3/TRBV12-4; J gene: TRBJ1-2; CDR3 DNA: TGTGCCAGCAGTCCAATGACAGGGGGCTATGGCTACACCTTC; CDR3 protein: CASSPMTGGYGYTF
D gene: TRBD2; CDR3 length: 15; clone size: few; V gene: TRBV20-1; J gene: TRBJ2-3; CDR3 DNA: TGCAGTGCTAGAGTTGGGACTAGCGGATCAGATACGCAGTATTTT; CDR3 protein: CSARVGTSGSDTQYF
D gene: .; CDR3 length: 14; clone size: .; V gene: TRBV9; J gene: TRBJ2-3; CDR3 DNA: TGTGCCAGCAGCGTAGGGATCGGCACAGATACGCAGTATTTT; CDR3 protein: CASSVGIGTDTQYF
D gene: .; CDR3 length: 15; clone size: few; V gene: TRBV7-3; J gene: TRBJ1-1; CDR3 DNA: TGTGCCAGCAGCTTAGGGTTAGGGGGTTTCACTGAAGCTTTCTTT; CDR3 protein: CASSLGLGGFTEAFF
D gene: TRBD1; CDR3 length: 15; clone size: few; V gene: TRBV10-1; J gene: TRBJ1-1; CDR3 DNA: TGCGCCAGCAGTGAGACGGGGACAGGCGACACTGAAGCTTTCTTT; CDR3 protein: CASSETGTGDTEAFF
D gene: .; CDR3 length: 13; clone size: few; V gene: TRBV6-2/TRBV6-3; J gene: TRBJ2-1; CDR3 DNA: TGTGCCACTATAAGGGAAACCTTCCATGAGCAGTTCTTC; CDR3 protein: CATIRETFHEQFF
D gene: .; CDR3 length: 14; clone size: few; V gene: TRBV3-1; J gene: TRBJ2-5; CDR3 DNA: TGTGCCAGCAGCCCAACTGGTAGGAGGGAGACCCAGTACTTC; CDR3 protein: CASSPTGRRETQYF
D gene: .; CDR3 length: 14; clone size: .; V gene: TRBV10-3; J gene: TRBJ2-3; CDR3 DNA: TGTGCCATCAGTGAGCGAGAGGACACAGATACGCAGTATTTT; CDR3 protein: CAISEREDTDTQYF
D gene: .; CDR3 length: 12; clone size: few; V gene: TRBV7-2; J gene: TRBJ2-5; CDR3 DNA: TGTGCCAGCAGCTTAGACCGAGGAACCCAGTACTTC; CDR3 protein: CASSLDRGTQYF
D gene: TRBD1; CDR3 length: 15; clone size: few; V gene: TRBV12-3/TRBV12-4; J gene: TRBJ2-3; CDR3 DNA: TGTGCCAGCAGTTTAGACGGGACAGGGGCAGATACGCAGTATTTT; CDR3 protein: CASSLDGTGADTQYF